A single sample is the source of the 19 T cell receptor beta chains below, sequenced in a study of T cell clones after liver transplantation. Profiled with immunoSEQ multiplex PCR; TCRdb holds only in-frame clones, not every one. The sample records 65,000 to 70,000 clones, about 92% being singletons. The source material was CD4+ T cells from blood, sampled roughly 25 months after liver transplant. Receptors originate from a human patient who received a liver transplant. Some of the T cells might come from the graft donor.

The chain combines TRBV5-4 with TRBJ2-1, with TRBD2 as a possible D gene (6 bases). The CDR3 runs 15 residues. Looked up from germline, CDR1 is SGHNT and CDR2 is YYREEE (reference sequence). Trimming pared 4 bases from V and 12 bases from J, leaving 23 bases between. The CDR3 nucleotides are TGTGCCAGCAGCCCCGGGAGCGGCGCCGGGGGTGCGCAGTTCTTC. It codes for CASSPGSGAGGAQFF.

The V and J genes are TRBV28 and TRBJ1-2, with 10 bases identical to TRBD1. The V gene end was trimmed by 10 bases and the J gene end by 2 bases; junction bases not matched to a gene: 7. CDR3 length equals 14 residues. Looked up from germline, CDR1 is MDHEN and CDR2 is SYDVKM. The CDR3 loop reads CATTGGTPNYGYTF. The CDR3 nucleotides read TGTGCCACGACAGGGGGCACGCCCAACTATGGCTACACCTTC.

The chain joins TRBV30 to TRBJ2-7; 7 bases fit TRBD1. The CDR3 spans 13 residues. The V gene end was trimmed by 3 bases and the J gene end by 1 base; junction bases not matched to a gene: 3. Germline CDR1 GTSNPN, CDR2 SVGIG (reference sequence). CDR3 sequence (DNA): TGTGCCTGGAGGACGGGACAGTCCTACGAGCAGTACTTC. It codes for CAWRTGQSYEQYF.

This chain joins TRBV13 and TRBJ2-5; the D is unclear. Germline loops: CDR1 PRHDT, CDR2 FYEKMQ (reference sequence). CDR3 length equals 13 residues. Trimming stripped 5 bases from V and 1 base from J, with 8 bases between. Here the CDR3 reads CASSPERQETQYF. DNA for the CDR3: TGTGCCAGCAGCCCCGAGCGCCAAGAGACCCAGTACTTC.

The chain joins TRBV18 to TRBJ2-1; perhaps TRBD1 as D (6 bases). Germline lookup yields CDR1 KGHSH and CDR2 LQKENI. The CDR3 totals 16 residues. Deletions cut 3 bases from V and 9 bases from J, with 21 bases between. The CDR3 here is CASSPQPPRGKVEQFF. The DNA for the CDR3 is TGTGCCAGCTCACCTCAACCCCCCAGGGGAAAAGTTGAGCAGTTCTTC.

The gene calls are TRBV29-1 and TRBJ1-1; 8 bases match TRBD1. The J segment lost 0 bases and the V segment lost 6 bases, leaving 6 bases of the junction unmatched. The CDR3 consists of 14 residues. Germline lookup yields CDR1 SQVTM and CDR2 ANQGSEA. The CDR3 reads CSVGTGFMNTEAFF. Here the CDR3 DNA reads TGCAGCGTGGGGACAGGATTTATGAACACTGAAGCTTTCTTT.

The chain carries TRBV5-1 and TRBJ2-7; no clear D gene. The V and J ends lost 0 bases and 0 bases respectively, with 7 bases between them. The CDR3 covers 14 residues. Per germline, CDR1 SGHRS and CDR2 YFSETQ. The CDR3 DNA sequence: TGCGCCAGCAGCTTGGGTTACAGCTCCTACGAGCAGTACTTC. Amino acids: CASSLGYSSYEQYF.

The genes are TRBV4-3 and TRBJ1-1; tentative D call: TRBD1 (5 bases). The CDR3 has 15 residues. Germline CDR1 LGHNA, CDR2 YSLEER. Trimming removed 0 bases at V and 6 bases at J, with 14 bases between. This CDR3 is CASSQDLGRASEAFF. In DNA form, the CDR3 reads TGCGCCAGCAGCCAAGACCTTGGCAGGGCTTCTGAAGCTTTCTTT.

In DNA, the CDR3 is TGTGCCAGTAGTATGGGCCCTCACTATACGCAGTATTTT. Amino acids: CASSMGPHYTQYF. This chain joins TRBV19 and TRBJ2-3, with D unresolved. The CDR3 spans 13 residues. Deletions cut 3 bases from V and 7 bases from J, with 11 bases between. Germline lookup yields CDR1 LNHDA and CDR2 SQIVND (reference sequence).

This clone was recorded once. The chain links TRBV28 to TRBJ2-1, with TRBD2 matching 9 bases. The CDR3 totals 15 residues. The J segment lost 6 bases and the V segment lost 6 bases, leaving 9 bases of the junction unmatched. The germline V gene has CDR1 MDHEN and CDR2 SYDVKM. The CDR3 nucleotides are TGTGCCAGCAGGGATACTAGCGGGCGGGGCAATGAGCAGTTCTTC. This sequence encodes CASRDTSGRGNEQFF.

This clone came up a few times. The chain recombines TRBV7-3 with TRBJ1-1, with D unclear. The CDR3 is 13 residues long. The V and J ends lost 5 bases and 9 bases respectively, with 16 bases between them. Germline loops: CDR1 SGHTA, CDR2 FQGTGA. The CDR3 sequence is CASSATDNHQAFF. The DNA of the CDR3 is TGTGCCAGCAGCGCGACCGACAACCATCAAGCTTTCTTT. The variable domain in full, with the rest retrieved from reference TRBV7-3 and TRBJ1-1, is GAGVSQTPSNKVTEKGKYVELRCDPISGHTALYWYRQSLGQGPEFLIYFQGTGAADDSGLPNDRFFAVRPEGSVSTLKIQRTERGDSAVYLCASSATDNHQAFFGQGTRLTVV.

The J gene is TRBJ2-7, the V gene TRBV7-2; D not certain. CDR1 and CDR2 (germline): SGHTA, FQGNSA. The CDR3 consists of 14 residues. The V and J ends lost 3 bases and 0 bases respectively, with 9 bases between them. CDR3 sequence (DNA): TGTGCCAGCAGCTTCACCCAGAGCTCCTACGAGCAGTACTTC. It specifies CASSFTQSSYEQYF.

The CDR3 DNA is TGTGCCAGCAGTTTGAGGGCAGTCACCCTTGGGGGAGAGACCCAGTACTTC. It codes for CASSLRAVTLGGETQYF. The gene calls are TRBV2 and TRBJ2-5; D may match TRBD1 or TRBD2 (5 bases each). The CDR3 is made up of 17 amino acids. The germline V gene encodes CDR1 SNHLY and CDR2 FYNNEI. The germline V and J ends were trimmed by 5 bases and 4 bases, with 23 bases remaining between them.

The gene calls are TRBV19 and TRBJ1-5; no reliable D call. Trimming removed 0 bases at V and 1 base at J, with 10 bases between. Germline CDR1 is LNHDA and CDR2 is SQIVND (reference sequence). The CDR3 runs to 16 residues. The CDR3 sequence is CASSIDPIRSNQPQHF. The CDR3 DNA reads TGTGCCAGTAGTATAGACCCCATCCGGAGCAATCAGCCCCAGCATTTT. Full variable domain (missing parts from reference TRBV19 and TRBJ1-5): DGGITQSPKYLFRKEGQNVTLSCEQNLNHDAMYWYRQDPGQGLRLIYYSQIVNDFQKGDIAEGYSVSREKKESFPLTVTSAQKNPTAFYLCASSIDPIRSNQPQHFGDGTRLSIL.

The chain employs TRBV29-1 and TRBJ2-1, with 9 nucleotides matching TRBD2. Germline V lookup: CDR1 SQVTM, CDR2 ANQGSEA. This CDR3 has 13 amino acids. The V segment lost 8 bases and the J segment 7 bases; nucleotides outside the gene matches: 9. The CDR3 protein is CSLTSGSWNEQFF. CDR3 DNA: TGCAGCCTGACTAGCGGCTCTTGGAATGAGCAGTTCTTC.

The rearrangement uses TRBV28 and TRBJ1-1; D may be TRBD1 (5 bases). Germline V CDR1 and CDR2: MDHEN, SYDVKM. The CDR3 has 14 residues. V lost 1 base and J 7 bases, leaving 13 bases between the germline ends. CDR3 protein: CASSLFWGEIEAFF. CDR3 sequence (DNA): TGTGCCAGCAGTTTATTCTGGGGGGAGATTGAAGCTTTCTTT.

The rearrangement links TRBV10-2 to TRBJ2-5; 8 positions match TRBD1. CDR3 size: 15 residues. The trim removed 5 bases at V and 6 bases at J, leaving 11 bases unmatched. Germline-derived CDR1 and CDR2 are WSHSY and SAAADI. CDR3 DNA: TGCGCCAGCAGTCGGTCAAACACAGGGGGGCAGACCCAGTACTTC. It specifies CASSRSNTGGQTQYF.

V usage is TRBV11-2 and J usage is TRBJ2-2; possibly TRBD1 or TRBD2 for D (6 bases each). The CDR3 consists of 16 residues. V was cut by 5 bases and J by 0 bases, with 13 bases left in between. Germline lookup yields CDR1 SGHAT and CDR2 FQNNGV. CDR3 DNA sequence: TGTGCCAGCAGCCAAGGACGGGGGCCGAACACCGGGGAGCTGTTTTTT. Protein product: CASSQGRGPNTGELFF.

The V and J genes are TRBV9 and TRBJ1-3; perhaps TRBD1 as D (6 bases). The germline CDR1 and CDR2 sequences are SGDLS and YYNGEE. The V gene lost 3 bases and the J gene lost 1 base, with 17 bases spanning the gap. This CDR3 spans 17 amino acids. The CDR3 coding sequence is TGTGCCAGCAGCGCGTCTCAGGGGCGAGGGTCTGGAAACACCATATATTTT. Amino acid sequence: CASSASQGRGSGNTIYF.